This T cell receptor beta chain was sequenced for a study of T cell repertoires in cytomegalovirus infection. Overall study context: Public TCR beta signatures indicated both CMV infection and matching HLA type. Regarding the study as a whole: Within the response measured ex vivo, HLA-C-restricted CMV-specific TCR beta clonotypes were dominant.

V shed 0 bases and J shed 2 bases, with 10 bases lying between them. Germline CDR1 LNHNV, CDR2 YYDKDF (reference sequence). The CDR3 length is 15 residues. TCRdb passed the reads through MiXCR, listing each CDR3 protein once. The table includes about 740,000 distinct CDR3 sequences, approximately 40% detected once. On this clonotype: Its target is unknown.

Source material: PBMCs. The chain recombines TRBV15 with TRBJ1-2, with D possibly TRBD1 on 5 matching bases. This clonotype originated in a human donor in good health (CMV status not recorded). Some clones in this sample may be carry-over from other donors' samples. CDR3 nucleotides: TGTGCCACCAGCAGAGATGCGGGGCTGAACTATGGCTACACCTTC. It yields the protein CATSRDAGLNYGYTF.